This TCR beta chain came from a study of cytomegalovirus exposure and HLA in healthy donors. At the level of the study: The study placed around 80% of its 350 to 450 genotyped donors in the Caucasian-associated ancestry cluster. Findings and caveats of the study: Data from an earlier analysis indicated that most TCR beta V segments were productive either about 90% or about 30% of the time. Presence/absence analyses rested on an assumption that sequencing depth was roughly uniform across donors. V- and J-gene trimming of TCR beta was linked (in a later analysis) to a missense DCLRE1C variant.

60 Vbeta and 13 Jbeta primers were used in PCR. The method was immunoSEQ multiplex PCR; TCRdb's version includes in-frame clones alone and lacks a portion of them. The sample includes 150,000 to 200,000 clones, around three quarters seen only once; the top ten take about 2.5%. The CDR3 covers 16 residues. Per germline, CDR1 SGHAT and CDR2 FQNNGV. Trimming stripped 5 bases from V and 1 base from J, with 16 bases between. Points on this clone: Its target is unknown.

The sequencing input was PBMCs. The chain couples TRBV11-2 to TRBJ2-3, with TRBD1 as a possible D gene (6 bases). This receptor was taken from a woman in her forties or fifties in good health and CMV-seronegative. The CDR3 DNA is TGTGCCAGCAGCCCAAAGCCGGGACACCGCACAGATACGCAGTATTTT. Its translation: CASSPKPGHRTDTQYF. Full variable domain (remainder filled in from reference TRBV11-2 and TRBJ2-3): EAGVAQSPRYKIIEKRQSVAFWCNPISGHATLYWYQQILGQGPKLLIQFQNNGVVDDSQLPKDRFSAERLKGVDSTLKIQPAKLEDSAVYLCASSPKPGHRTDTQYFGPGTRLTVL.